Detailed here is one TCR beta chain. The sample comes from a study of CD8 T cells in Susac syndrome. The authors reverse transcribed roughly 0.45 to 1 ug RNA with random hexamers. TCRdb ran MiXCR on the immunoSEQ multiplex PCR reads and lists one entry per CDR3 protein. The sample has some 120,000 distinct CDR3 sequences, more than 80% seen once. V lost 5 bases to trimming and J lost 5 bases, with 13 bases between them. This CDR3 has 13 residues. Germline-derived CDR1 and CDR2 are SEHNR and FQNEAQ (reference sequence). Blood CD8+ and CD4+ T cells underwent high-throughput TCR beta sequencing. The material sequenced was CD8+ T cells from PBMCs. This clonotype was sampled from a human donor with multiple sclerosis. The chain links TRBV7-9 to TRBJ2-7; D is perhaps TRBD2 (6 bases). CDR3 protein: CASSPSRTNEQYF. The CDR3 nucleotides are TGTGCCAGCAGCCCGAGCCGGACTAACGAGCAGTACTTC.